This T cell receptor (beta chain) was identified in a study of control samples from healthy donors and cancer patients. Profiling relied on immunoSEQ multiplex PCR, and the TCRdb table lists in-frame clones only, not all of them. The sample records roughly 100,000 clones, about 90% being singletons. V lost 5 bases, J lost 2 bases, and 5 bases stayed unmatched. Germline V gene lookup returns CDR1 SGHVS and CDR2 FQNEAQ. This CDR3 is 15 amino acids long. The sequencing sample was made of blood. The J gene is TRBJ2-2, the V gene TRBV7-8; 7 nucleotides match TRBD1. The origin of this receptor is a man aged 25-45 years in good health. CDR3 sequence (DNA): TGTGCCAGCAGCCGAGACAGGGCAAACACCGGGGAGCTGTTTTTT. Residues: CASSRDRANTGELFF. Together with reference TRBV7-8 and TRBJ2-2, the CDR3 gives the full variable domain: GAGVSQSPRYKVAKRGQDVALRCDPISGHVSLFWYQQALGQGPEFLTYFQNEAQLDKSGLPSDRFFAERPEGSVSTLKIQRTQQEDSAVYLCASSRDRANTGELFFGEGSRLTVL.